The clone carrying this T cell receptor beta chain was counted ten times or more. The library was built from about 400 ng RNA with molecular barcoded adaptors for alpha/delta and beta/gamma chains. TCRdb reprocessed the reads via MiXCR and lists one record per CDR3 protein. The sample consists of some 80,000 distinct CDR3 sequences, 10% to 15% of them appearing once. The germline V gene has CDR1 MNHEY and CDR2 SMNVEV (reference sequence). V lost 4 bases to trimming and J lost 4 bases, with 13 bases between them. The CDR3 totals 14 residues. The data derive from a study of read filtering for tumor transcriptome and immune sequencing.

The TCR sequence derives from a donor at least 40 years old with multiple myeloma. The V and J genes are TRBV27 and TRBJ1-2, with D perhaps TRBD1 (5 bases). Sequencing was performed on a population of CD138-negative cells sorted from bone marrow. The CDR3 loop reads CASSYRFTGYGYTF. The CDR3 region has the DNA TGTGCCAGCAGTTACAGGTTTACGGGCTATGGCTACACCTTC.